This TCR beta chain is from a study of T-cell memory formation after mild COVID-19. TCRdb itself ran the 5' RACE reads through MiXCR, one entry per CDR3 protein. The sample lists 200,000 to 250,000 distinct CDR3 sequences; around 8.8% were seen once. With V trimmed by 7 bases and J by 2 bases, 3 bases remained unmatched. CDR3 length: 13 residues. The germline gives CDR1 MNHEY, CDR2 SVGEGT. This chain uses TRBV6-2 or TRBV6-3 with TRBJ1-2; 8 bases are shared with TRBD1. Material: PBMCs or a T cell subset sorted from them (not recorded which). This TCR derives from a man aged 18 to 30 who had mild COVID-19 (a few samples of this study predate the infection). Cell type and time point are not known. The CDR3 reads CASMDRENYGYTF. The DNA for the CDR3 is TGTGCCAGCATGGACAGGGAAAACTATGGCTACACCTTC.